This TCR beta chain is from a study of beta chain features in type 1 diabetes (dated by TCRdb to the late 2010s). For the study in its entirety: Mean age, gender distribution, total cell number and subset yield were not different between patients and healthy donors. A total of roughly 99 million sorted cells were examined across all samples, and the number of cells per subset was strongly correlated with RNA yield. In the study, recently diagnosed type 1 diabetes patients and matched healthy donors were compared on the TCRB repertoires of their sorted circulating CD4+ T cell subsets. Regulatory and stem cell-like memory subsets were isolated from only 8 patients and 8 healthy donors, whereas naive and central memory subsets came from all 30 or so donors. The paper's findings and limits, for the study overall: The naive, central memory and regulatory TCRB repertoires appeared to resemble one another more closely among patients than among healthy donors. Patients with type 1 diabetes made fewer insertions and deleted more nucleotides at VDJ recombination sites, implying thymic rearrangement abnormalities. HLA sub-analyses involved small numbers of individuals, so any influence of HLA type on TCRB rearrangement remained unresolved. In all four CD4+ subsets, TCRB CDR3 length was moderately but significantly shorter in type 1 diabetes patients. Because cDNA was sequenced instead of genomic DNA, activated cells with high expression could be over-represented, although the groups did not differ in activation or CD3 levels. Shorter templates might be favored by PCR, yet because patient and control samples were amplified and corrected together, any such skew would affect both groups equally.

A single peripheral blood draw of approximately 110 mL on average was collected from each donor into heparinised tubes. A BD FACSAria II and a panel including CD45RO, CCR7, CD25, CD127, CD95 and CD27 were used to sort naive, central memory, regulatory and stem cell-like memory CD4+ T cells. Every sorted population had a purity above 95%. PBMCs were isolated immediately by Lymphoprep density gradient centrifugation and stained directly without culture. So that batch effects would be minimized, each experiment stained and sorted samples in pairs, pairing one healthy donor with one patient. The High Capacity cDNA Reverse Transcription Kit was used to reverse transcribe all of the isolated RNA, meaning that expressed TCRB transcripts were what got sequenced. Deep immunoSEQ sequencing was applied to naive, central memory and regulatory T cell samples, giving an average of about 3.6 million total reads per sample. After sorted cells were lysed in RLT buffer, RNA was extracted with DNase-treated RNeasy Micro or Mini kits, with the choice depending on cell number. To prevent cross-contamination, each cell subset was processed individually, whereas patient and healthy donor samples were processed jointly. The immunoSEQ multiplex PCR was used to amplify TCRB sequences from cDNA, yielding 87-bp fragments that span the CDR3 region. Amplicons were sequenced on the Illumina HiSeq platform. Concerning the study's data processing: Synthetic template baselines were used to correct PCR bias computationally, reads within Hamming distance 2 were collapsed together, and singletons that could not be merged were discarded. Reads were aligned to IMGT to assign V, D and J genes, CDR3 length, and insertions or deletions at six rearrangement sites. Within each subset, clonotype counts were normalized to sorted cell number, after which true diversity and Gini coefficients were computed with the tcR R package. The overlap coefficient, calculated on TCRB nucleotide sequences, was used to measure repertoire sharing. Out-of-frame TCRB sequences from naive cells were analyzed to stand in for the pre-selection repertoire. The source is immuneACCESS, and TCRdb retained only in-frame sequences with V and J called. Part of the clones is not carried over; for the studies checked, unresolved V genes explain less than half of this, and the remainder is unexplained. V, J and clone size reflect that table, while D and trimming were determined from the DNA. This sample lists hundreds of thousands of clones; roughly a sixth were detected once. The leading ten clones occupy approximately 0.093% of the sample.

CDR1 is given as KGHSH and CDR2 as LQKENI, both from the germline V gene. The CDR3 has 11 amino acids, counting the end cysteine and phenylalanine. CDR3 DNA only is kept here, 33 bases in frame from base 1. At the junction V is shortened by 4 bases and J by 7 bases, with 8 bases in between. Note on this clone: Its binding antigen is unknown. No clone much larger than this one lies a single base away; base qualities are absent.

Source material: naive CD4+ T cells from blood. The meaning of the sample's cell subset or site label: true naive CD4+ T cells. The rearranged chain carries TRBV18 and TRBJ2-7; the D element might be TRBD1 or TRBD2, as each aligns at 5 bases. This TCR was recovered from a man aged 18 to 29 in good health. The CDR3 region: CASSQGSEQYF. The base sequence is TGTGCCAGCTCACAGGGGAGTGAGCAGTACTTC.